Reported below is one TCR beta chain. The sample comes from a study of blood T cell repertoires in COVID-19. Seattle cases were enrolled at active infection and followed longitudinally. Sequencing was performed with immunoSEQ multiplex PCR; in TCRdb, only in-frame clones are kept and a portion is missing. The sample yields around 120,000 clones, 90% seen once. J lost 7 bases, V lost 2 bases, and 8 bases had no gene match. Germline V gives CDR1 KGHSH, CDR2 LQKENI. The CDR3 totals 15 residues. The specimen was peripheral blood. This receptor was obtained from a woman aged 60-70 years with COVID-19, enrolled during active disease. The rearrangement joins TRBV18 to TRBJ1-2, with 9 nucleotides matching TRBD1. The CDR3 nucleotides are TGTGCCAGCTCACCAATTGGGACAGGGAAGAGTGGCTACACCTTC. Encoded protein: CASSPIGTGKSGYTF.